This is a list of T cell receptor beta chains from one sample in a study of cytomegalovirus exposure and HLA in healthy donors. Using immunoSEQ multiplex PCR, the repertoire was profiled, and TCRdb retains in-frame clones only, with some absent. The repertoire holds 260,000 or so clones, 90% seen once, with around 3.3% in the top ten. Sequenced material: PBMCs. Every receptor here comes from a woman aged 25 to 39 in good health and CMV-seronegative. The conserved cysteine and the conserved F or W are not part of the CDR3 here. The order of the fields is J gene, V gene, CDR3 protein.

J gene: TRBJ2-1
V gene: TRBV29-1
CDR3 protein: SVERDPNFNEQF

J gene: TRBJ2-7
V gene: TRBV28
CDR3 protein: ASSFSPGQGAYEQY

J gene: TRBJ1-4
V gene: TRBV6-6
CDR3 protein: ASSYSVEKLF

J gene: TRBJ2-1
V gene: TRBV7-9
CDR3 protein: ASPYENDYNEQF

J gene: TRBJ2-7
V gene: TRBV28
CDR3 protein: ASSTTGSYEQY

J gene: TRBJ2-4
V gene: TRBV9
CDR3 protein: ASSVGQSVLGNIQY

J gene: TRBJ1-5
V gene: TRBV19
CDR3 protein: ASSILFRGGYNQPQH

J gene: TRBJ2-7
V gene: TRBV2
CDR3 protein: ASSEGGEFSYEQY

J gene: TRBJ2-7
V gene: TRBV7-6
CDR3 protein: ASSLGSGSYEQY

J gene: TRBJ2-7
V gene: TRBV7-2
CDR3 protein: ASSLEGGASYEQY

J gene: TRBJ2-7
V gene: TRBV11-2
CDR3 protein: ASSLRREAYEQY

J gene: TRBJ1-1
V gene: TRBV15
CDR3 protein: ATSRDEGVEAF

J gene: TRBJ1-5
V gene: TRBV27
CDR3 protein: ASSLQGLNQPQH

J gene: TRBJ2-7
V gene: TRBV2
CDR3 protein: ASRAGTANYEQY

J gene: TRBJ1-2
V gene: TRBV6-5
CDR3 protein: ASSYSGANYGYT

J gene: TRBJ2-2
V gene: TRBV11-2
CDR3 protein: ASSPRTGANTGELF

J gene: TRBJ2-1
V gene: TRBV6-5
CDR3 protein: ASSYAGGASDNEQF

J gene: TRBJ2-7
V gene: TRBV6-1
CDR3 protein: ASSEAHNSGSYEQY

J gene: TRBJ2-1
V gene: TRBV10-3
CDR3 protein: AISPTSGLNNEQF

J gene: TRBJ2-5
V gene: TRBV4-1
CDR3 protein: ASSQSRVETQY

J gene: TRBJ2-7
V gene: TRBV6-6
CDR3 protein: ASSYSTSGYEQY

J gene: TRBJ2-7
V gene: TRBV27
CDR3 protein: ASSTGVSYEQY

J gene: TRBJ1-1
V gene: TRBV19
CDR3 protein: ASSLGSTEAF

J gene: TRBJ2-5
V gene: TRBV28
CDR3 protein: ASRFVAGTGETQY

J gene: TRBJ2-1
V gene: TRBV10-3
CDR3 protein: AITDPGLAGGLNEQF

J gene: TRBJ2-3
V gene: TRBV29-1
CDR3 protein: SVERKRGADTQY

J gene: TRBJ2-5
V gene: TRBV19
CDR3 protein: ASSPISRPQETQY

J gene: TRBJ2-7
V gene: TRBV6-6
CDR3 protein: ASSPPTSGTYEQY

J gene: TRBJ2-2
V gene: TRBV11-2
CDR3 protein: ASSLGLSGELF

J gene: TRBJ2-7
V gene: TRBV6-6
CDR3 protein: ASRRTGGGEQY

J gene: TRBJ2-1
V gene: TRBV7-8
CDR3 protein: ASSPRDYNEQF

J gene: TRBJ2-3
V gene: TRBV10-3
CDR3 protein: AINPTSGRGDTQY

J gene: TRBJ2-5
V gene: TRBV7-8
CDR3 protein: ASSYNPGIETQY

J gene: TRBJ2-3
V gene: TRBV4-1
CDR3 protein: ASSPHGTPTDTQY

J gene: TRBJ1-1
V gene: TRBV28
CDR3 protein: ASSLGGGTEAF

J gene: TRBJ2-5
V gene: TRBV4-1
CDR3 protein: ASSQDRGLAGH

J gene: TRBJ1-1
V gene: TRBV4-3
CDR3 protein: ASSLLRVPNTEAF

J gene: TRBJ2-1
V gene: TRBV5-1
CDR3 protein: ASSLASGIFDEQF

J gene: TRBJ1-1
V gene: TRBV2
CDR3 protein: ASSVRETEAF

J gene: TRBJ2-2
V gene: TRBV10-3
CDR3 protein: AISAGPPGELF

J gene: TRBJ2-5
V gene: TRBV13
CDR3 protein: ASSFGGEETQY

J gene: TRBJ1-2
V gene: TRBV29-1
CDR3 protein: SVGQDLFYPGYT

J gene: TRBJ2-7
V gene: TRBV30
CDR3 protein: AWSISGQGHEQY

J gene: TRBJ2-1
V gene: TRBV27
CDR3 protein: ASSLSGTPNNEQF

J gene: TRBJ2-7
V gene: TRBV18
CDR3 protein: ASSPGDYSYEQY